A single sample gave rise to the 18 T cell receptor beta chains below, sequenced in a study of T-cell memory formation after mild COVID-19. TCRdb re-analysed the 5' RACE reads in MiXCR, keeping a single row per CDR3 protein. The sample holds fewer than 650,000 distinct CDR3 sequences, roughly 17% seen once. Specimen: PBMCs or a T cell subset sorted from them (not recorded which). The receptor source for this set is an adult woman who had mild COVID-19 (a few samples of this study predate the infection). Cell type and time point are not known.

DNA of the CDR3: TGCGCCAGCAGCCAAGTCCCTGGAACAGGGTCGGCCAATCAGCCCCAGCATTTT. Its protein product is CASSQVPGTGSANQPQHF. The chain couples TRBV4-1 to TRBJ1-5, with D perhaps TRBD1 (6 bases). The CDR3 is 18 amino acids. Deletions cut 1 base from V and 3 bases from J, with 19 bases between. From germline, CDR1 is MGHRA and CDR2 YSYEKL.

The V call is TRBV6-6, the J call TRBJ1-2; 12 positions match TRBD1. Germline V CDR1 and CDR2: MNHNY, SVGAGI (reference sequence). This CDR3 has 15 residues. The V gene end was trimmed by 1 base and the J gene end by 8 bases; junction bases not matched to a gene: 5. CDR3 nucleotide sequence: TGTGCCAGCAGTTACTTAGGGACAGGGGGCTTAGGCTACACCTTC. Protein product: CASSYLGTGGLGYTF.

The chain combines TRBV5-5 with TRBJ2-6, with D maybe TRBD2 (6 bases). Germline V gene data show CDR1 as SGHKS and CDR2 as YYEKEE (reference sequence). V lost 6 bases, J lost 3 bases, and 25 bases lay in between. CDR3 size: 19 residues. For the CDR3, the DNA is TGTGCCAGCAACGCTAGACCCGGGGGTTCTATGAGTGGGGCCAACGTCCTGACTTTC. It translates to CASNARPGGSMSGANVLTF.

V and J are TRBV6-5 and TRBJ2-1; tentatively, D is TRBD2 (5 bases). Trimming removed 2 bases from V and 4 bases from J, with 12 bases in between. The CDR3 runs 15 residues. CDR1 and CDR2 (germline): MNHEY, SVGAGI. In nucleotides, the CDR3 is TGTGCCAGCAGTTACGGGAGCCCTCCTTACAATGAGCAGTTCTTC. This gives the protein CASSYGSPPYNEQFF.

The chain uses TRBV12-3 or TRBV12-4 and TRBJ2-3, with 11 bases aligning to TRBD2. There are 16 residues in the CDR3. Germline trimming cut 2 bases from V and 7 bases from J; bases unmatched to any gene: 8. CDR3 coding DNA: TGTGCCAGCAGTTTATTATCTAGCGGGGGGTCGTATACGCAGTATTTT. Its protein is CASSLLSSGGSYTQYF.

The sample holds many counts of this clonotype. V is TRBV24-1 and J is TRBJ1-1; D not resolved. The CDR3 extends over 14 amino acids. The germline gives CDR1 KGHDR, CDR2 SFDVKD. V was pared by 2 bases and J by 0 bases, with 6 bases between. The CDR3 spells CATSDSGMNTEAFF. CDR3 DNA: TGTGCCACCAGTGATTCTGGAATGAACACTGAAGCTTTCTTT.

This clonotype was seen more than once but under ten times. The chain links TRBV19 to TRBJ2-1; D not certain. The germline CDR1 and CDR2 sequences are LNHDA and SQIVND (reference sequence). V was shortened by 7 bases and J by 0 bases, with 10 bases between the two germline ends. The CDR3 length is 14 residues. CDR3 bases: TGTGCCAGTACCCGCGGAGTCTCCTACAATGAGCAGTTCTTC. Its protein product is CASTRGVSYNEQFF.

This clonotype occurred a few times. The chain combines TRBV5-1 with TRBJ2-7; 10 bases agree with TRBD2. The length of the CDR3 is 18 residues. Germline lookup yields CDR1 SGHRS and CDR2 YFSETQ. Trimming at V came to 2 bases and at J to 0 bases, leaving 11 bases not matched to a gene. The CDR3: CASSFTSGGALSSYEQYF. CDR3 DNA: TGCGCCAGCAGCTTTACAAGCGGGGGGGCCCTAAGCTCCTACGAGCAGTACTTC.

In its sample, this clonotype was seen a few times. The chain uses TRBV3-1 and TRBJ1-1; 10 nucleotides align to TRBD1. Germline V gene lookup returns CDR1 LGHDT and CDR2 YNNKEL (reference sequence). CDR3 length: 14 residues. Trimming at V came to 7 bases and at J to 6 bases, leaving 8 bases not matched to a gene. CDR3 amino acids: CASTRQGAIAEAFF. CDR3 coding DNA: TGTGCCAGCACCAGACAGGGGGCTATCGCTGAAGCTTTCTTT. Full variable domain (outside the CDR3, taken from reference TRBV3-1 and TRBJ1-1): DTAVSQTPKYLVTQMGNDKSIKCEQNLGHDTMYWYKQDSKKFLKIMFSYNNKELIINETVPNRFSPKSPDKAHLNLHINSLELGDSAVYFCASTRQGAIAEAFFGQGTRLTVV.

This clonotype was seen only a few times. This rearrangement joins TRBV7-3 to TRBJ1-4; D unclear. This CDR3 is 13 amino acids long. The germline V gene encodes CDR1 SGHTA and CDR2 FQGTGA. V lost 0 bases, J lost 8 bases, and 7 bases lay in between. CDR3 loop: CASSLTHGEKLFF. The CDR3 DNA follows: TGTGCCAGCAGCTTAACGCATGGAGAAAAACTGTTTTTT.

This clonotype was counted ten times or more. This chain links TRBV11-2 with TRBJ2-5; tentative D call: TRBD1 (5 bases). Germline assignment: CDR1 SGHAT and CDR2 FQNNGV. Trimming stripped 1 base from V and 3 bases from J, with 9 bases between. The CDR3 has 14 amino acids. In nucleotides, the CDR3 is TGTGCCAGCAGCTTAGCGTCAGGGAAAGAGACCCAGTACTTC. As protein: CASSLASGKETQYF.

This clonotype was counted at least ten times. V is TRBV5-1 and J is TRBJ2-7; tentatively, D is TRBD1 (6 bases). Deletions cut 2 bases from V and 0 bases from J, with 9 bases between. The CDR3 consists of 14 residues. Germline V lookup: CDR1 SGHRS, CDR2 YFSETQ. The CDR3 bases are TGCGCCAGCAGCTTACAGGGCCTCTCCTACGAGCAGTACTTC. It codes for CASSLQGLSYEQYF.

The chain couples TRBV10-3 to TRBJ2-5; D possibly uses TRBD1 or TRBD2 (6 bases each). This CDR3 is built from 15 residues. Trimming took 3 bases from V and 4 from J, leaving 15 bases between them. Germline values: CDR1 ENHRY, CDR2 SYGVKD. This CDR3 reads CAISESRGVGETQYF. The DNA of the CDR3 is TGTGCCATCAGTGAAAGTAGGGGGGTAGGAGAGACCCAGTACTTC.

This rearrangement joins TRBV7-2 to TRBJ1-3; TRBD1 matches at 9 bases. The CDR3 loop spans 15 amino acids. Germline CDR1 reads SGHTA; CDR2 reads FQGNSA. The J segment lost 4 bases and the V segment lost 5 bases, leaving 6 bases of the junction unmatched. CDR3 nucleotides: TGTGCCAGCAGCCCGGGACAGGGTAAAGGAAACACCATATATTTT. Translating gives CASSPGQGKGNTIYF.

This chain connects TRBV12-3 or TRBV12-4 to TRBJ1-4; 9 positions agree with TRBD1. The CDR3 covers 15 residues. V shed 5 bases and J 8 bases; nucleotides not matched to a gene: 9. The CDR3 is CASSHTGGTKEKLFF. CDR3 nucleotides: TGTGCCAGCAGTCACACAGGGGGCACAAAGGAAAAACTGTTTTTT.

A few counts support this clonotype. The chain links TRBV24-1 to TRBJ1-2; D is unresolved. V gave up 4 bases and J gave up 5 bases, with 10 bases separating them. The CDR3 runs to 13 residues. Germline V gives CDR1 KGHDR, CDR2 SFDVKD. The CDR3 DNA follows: TGTGCCACCAGTGACCGTCACAGTTATGGCTACACCTTC. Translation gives CATSDRHSYGYTF.

As DNA, the CDR3 is TGTGCCACCAGTGGGACTAGCGGGCCAAGGGAGCAGTACTTC. It is translated as CATSGTSGPREQYF. The V call is TRBV24-1, the J call TRBJ2-7; TRBD2 matches 11 bases. The CDR3 totals 14 residues. Germline values: CDR1 KGHDR, CDR2 SFDVKD. After removal of 5 bases from V and 7 bases from J, the junction contained 6 bases not matched to a gene.

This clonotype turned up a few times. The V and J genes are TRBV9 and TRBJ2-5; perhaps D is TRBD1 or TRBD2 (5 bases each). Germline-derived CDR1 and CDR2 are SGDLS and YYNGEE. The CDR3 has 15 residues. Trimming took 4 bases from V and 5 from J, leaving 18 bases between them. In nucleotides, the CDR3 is TGTGCCAGCAGCCCCGCTGGGACCCCGGGGGAGACCCAGTACTTC. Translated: CASSPAGTPGETQYF.